This entry concerns a single T cell receptor beta chain. This clonotype was detected many times. This clone's antigen is unknown. It has no much larger one-base neighbor in the sample; base qualities were not kept. The data stem from a study of neurological immune-mediated disorders (dated by TCRdb to between 2018 and 2020). In the study overall: Among the approximately 34 multiple sclerosis patients, 31 had relapsing-remitting MS and 3 had secondary progressive MS. Peripheral blood TCR-beta repertoires from patients with HTLV-I-associated myelopathy (HAM/TSP), patients with multiple sclerosis, and healthy controls were compared in the study using UMI-based sequencing. Alongside PBMC samples, the set of approximately 100 TCR-beta libraries contained longitudinal samples, technical triplicates, and paired CD4+ and CD8+ T-cell subsets that had been sorted. The cohort was made up of approximately 65 subjects, consisting of roughly 14 HAM/TSP patients, some 34 multiple sclerosis patients and roughly 20 healthy controls. Overall study results and their limits: Repertoires from 18 of 34 MS patients were grouped by phylogenetic analysis into a cluster of related CDR3 sequences, suggesting a possible repertoire-level signature. TCR clonal expansion was highest in HAM/TSP patients and lowest in MS patients, with MS patients falling below even healthy controls. Expanded clones from different subjects shared no identical CDR3 amino acid sequences, which suggests that TCR-beta repertoires were private in all groups. The MS cluster showed no association with clinical or MRI features, and the authors stated that larger cohorts are needed.

Taken from cysteine to phenylalanine, the CDR3 has 13 residues. The retained sequence is limited to the CDR3, 39 bases, with the frame set at the first base. V and J lose 0 bases and 5 bases, and a span of 5 bases separates them. Reading the germline V gene gives CDR1 SGHDN and CDR2 FVKESK. Libraries from unsorted PBMCs were made from 2 million PBMCs kept in RNAlater at -80 degrees C until RNA extraction. Multiple sclerosis patients were enrolled in a US clinical protocol evaluating disease progression by magnetic resonance imaging. Peripheral blood was subjected to Ficoll-Hypaque density gradient centrifugation to isolate PBMCs, which were then cryopreserved in liquid nitrogen. cDNA synthesis used template-switch 5'RACE with a primer carrying a 10-nucleotide random unique molecular identifier tagging each TCR transcript. Over 170 million TCR-beta sequences, covering 15-18 subjects, were produced in each sequencing run. The RNeasy kit was used for extraction of total RNA. The KAPA Real-time Library Amplification kit was used to amplify TCR-beta VDJ regions with primers targeting the TCR constant region and the 5'RACE anchor. Sample indexes and Illumina adaptors were added in a first PCR, and a second PCR then increased library yield. After Ampure bead purification, the roughly 650 bp TCR product was size-selected on a 2% E-gel SizeSelection system. Before pooling, libraries had their quality checked on a Bioanalyzer, their concentration measured with Qubit, and their quantity determined with the Kapa Library Quantification kit. Libraries were sequenced paired-end 2 x 150 bp on an Illumina HiSeq 2500. To increase sequence diversity, roughly 24-31% phiX was spiked into each library pool. The original methods were these. The UMI-based MiGEC pipeline processed quality-filtered reads and removed over 75% of raw TCR sequences during error correction. VDJ genes were aligned to IMGT germline references, and each clonotype was defined by a unique CDR3 amino acid sequence together with V-J genes. Clonal expansion, Shannon diversity and CDR3 relatedness (CalcPairwiseDistances, ClusterSamples) were evaluated with VDJtools, and phylogenetic trees were built with CLCbio workbench. Expanded clones were defined as having at least 8 unique UMIs, based on coefficient-of-variation modelling across technical triplicates. Using fastp trimming at Q25 and MiXCR clonotype assembly, TCRdb reanalyzed the public sequencing data and kept in-frame beta chains. Every distinct CDR3 protein forms one entry, paired with its most common genes and DNA. The V and J calls reflect TCRdb's pipeline rather than the authors' work. The sample table records about 62,000 distinct CDR3 sequences; 3.7% of these occur just once. Roughly 2% of the sample rests with the top ten.

This sequence was found in a woman between 45 and 60 years old with multiple sclerosis. The sequenced material came from PBMCs. The V and J segments used are TRBV14 and TRBJ2-4, with the identity of the D gene unclear. The encoded CDR3 is CASSQDRQNIQYF. The DNA is as follows: TGTGCCAGCAGCCAAGATCGGCAAAACATTCAGTACTTC.